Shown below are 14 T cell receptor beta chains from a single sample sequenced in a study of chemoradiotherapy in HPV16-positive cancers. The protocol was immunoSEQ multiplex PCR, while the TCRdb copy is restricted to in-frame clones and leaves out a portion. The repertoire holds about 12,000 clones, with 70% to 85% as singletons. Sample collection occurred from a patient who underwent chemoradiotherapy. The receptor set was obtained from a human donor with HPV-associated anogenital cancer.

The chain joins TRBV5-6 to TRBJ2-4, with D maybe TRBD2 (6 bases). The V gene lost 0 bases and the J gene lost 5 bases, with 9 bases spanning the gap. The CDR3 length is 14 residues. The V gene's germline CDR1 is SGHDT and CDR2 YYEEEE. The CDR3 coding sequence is TGTGCCAGCAGCTTGGCGGGAGCTCAAAACATTCAGTACTTC. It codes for CASSLAGAQNIQYF.

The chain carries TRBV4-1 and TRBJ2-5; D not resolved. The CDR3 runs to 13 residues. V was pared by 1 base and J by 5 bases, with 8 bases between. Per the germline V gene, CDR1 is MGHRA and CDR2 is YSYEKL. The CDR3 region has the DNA TGCGCCAGCAGCCAAGCCCTCCGGGAGACCCAGTACTTC. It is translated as CASSQALRETQYF.

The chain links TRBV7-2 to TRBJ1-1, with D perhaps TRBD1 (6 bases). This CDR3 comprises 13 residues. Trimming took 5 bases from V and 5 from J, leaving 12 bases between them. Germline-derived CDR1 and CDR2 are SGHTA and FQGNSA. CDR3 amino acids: CASSLGGVTEAFF. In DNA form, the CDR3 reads TGTGCCAGCAGCCTAGGGGGAGTTACTGAAGCTTTCTTT. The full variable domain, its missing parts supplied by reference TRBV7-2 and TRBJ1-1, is GAGVSQSPSNKVTEKGKDVELRCDPISGHTALYWYRQSLGQGLEFLIYFQGNSAPDKSGLPSDRFSAERTGGSVSTLTIQRTQQEDSAVYLCASSLGGVTEAFFGQGTRLTVV.

CDR3 sequence reads: CASSENYGYTF. CDR3 in DNA: TGTGCCAGTTCAGAGAACTATGGCTACACCTTC. The genes are TRBV19 and TRBJ1-2; the D is unclear. Trimming took 8 bases from V and 2 from J, leaving 6 bases between them. Germline CDR1 is LNHDA and CDR2 is SQIVND (reference sequence). The CDR3 runs to 11 residues.

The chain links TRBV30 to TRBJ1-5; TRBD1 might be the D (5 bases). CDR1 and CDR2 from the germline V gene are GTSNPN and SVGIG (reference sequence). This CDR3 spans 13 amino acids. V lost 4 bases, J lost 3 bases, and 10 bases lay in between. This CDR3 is CAWNGGFNQPQHF. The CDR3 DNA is TGTGCCTGGAATGGGGGGTTCAATCAGCCCCAGCATTTT. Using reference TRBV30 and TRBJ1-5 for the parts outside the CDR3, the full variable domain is SQTIHQWPATLVQPVGSPLSLECTVEGTSNPNLYWYRQAAGRGLQLLFYSVGIGQISSEVPQNLSASRPQDRQFILSSKKLLLSDSGFYLCAWNGGFNQPQHFGDGTRLSIL.

CDR3 protein: CASSREAWWSEMNTEAFF. The CDR3 nucleotides read TGTGCCAGCAGCCGCGAAGCCTGGTGGTCCGAAATGAACACTGAAGCTTTCTTT. The gene calls are TRBV11-3 and TRBJ1-1; D remains unclear. The CDR3 is made up of 18 amino acids. Trimming pared 5 bases from V and 0 bases from J, leaving 22 bases between. Germline CDR1 SGHNT, CDR2 YENEEA.

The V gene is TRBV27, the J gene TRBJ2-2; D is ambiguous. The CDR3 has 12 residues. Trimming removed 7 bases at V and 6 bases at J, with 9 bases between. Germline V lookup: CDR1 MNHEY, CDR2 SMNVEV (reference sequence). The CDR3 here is CASNPGAGELFF. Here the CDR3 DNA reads TGTGCCAGCAACCCTGGGGCCGGGGAGCTGTTTTTT.

CDR3 bases: TGTGCCAGTAGAGGGGGCAAGTTGGGGAACACTGAAGCTTTCTTT. Its protein is CASRGGKLGNTEAFF. J is TRBJ1-1 and V is TRBV19; TRBD1 matches 7 bases. Germline assignment: CDR1 LNHDA and CDR2 SQIVND (reference sequence). The CDR3 runs to 15 residues. With 6 bases clipped from V and 1 base from J, the junction kept 8 bases outside the gene matches.

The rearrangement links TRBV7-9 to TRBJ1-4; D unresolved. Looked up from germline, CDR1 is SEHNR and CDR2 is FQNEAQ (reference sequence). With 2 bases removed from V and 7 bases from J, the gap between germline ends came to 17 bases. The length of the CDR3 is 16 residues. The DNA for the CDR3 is TGTGCCAGCAGCTTATTCCGTACGGCCCAGGTTGAAAAACTGTTTTTT. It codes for CASSLFRTAQVEKLFF.

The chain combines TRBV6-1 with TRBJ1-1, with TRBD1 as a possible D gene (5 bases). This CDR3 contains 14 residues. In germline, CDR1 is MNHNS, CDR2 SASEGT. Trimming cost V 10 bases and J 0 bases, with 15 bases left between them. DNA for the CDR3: TGTGCCACTTCATTTGGGGGTTTGAACACTGAAGCTTTCTTT. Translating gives CATSFGGLNTEAFF.

DNA of the CDR3: TGTGCCAGCTCACCTGAGACCCTCGGGGAGACCCAGTACTTC. This encodes CASSPETLGETQYF. The J gene is TRBJ2-5, the V gene TRBV18; D is unresolved. V was pared by 3 bases and J by 5 bases, with 13 bases between. The CDR3 runs 14 residues. CDR1 and CDR2 (germline): KGHSH, LQKENI.

CDR3 sequence: CASSVAGGWNEQFF. The CDR3 nucleotides are TGCGCCAGCAGTGTTGCGGGGGGGTGGAATGAGCAGTTCTTC. J is TRBJ2-1 and V is TRBV10-2; 9 bases line up with TRBD2. This CDR3 is 14 amino acids long. V was clipped by 4 bases and J by 7 bases; unmatched bases: 5. The germline V gene encodes CDR1 WSHSY and CDR2 SAAADI.

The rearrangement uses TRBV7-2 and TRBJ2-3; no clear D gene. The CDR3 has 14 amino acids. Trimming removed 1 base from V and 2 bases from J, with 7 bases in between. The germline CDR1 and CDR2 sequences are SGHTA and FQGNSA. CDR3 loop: CASSLGYTTDTQYF. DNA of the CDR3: TGTGCCAGCAGCTTAGGCTACACCACAGATACGCAGTATTTT.

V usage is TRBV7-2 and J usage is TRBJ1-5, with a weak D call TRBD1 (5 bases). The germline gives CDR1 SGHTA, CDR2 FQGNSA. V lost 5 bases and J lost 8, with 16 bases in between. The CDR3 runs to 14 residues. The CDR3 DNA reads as TGTGCCAGCAGCACTTTGGGAGCCAGGGAGCCCCAGCATTTT. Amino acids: CASSTLGAREPQHF.